These 6 T cell receptor beta chains originate from one sample sequenced in a study of blood T cell repertoires in COVID-19. TCRdb keeps only in-frame clones here, not all; method: immunoSEQ multiplex PCR. The sample lists 150,000 to 200,000 clones, 70% to 90% occurring once. Sequencing was performed on peripheral blood. Receptor source: a woman of 80 years or more with COVID-19, enrolled during active disease.

The rearrangement uses TRBV27 and TRBJ2-1, with TRBD1 matching over 7 bases. Trimming took 6 bases from V and 2 from J; bases not matched to a gene: 16. Germline V CDR1 and CDR2: MNHEY, SMNVEV (reference sequence). The CDR3 contains 18 residues. This CDR3 is CASSSPLQGIAPYNEQFF. CDR3 sequence (DNA): TGTGCCAGCAGCTCCCCTCTACAGGGGATCGCCCCCTACAATGAGCAGTTCTTC.

This clone showed up just once. The gene calls are TRBV5-1 and TRBJ1-4, with TRBD1 identical over 9 bases. CDR1 is SGHRS and CDR2 is YFSETQ in the germline V gene. The CDR3 spans 17 residues. The V and J ends lost 4 bases and 6 bases, in that order; junction bases with no gene match: 13. The CDR3 nucleotides read TGCGCCAGCAGCCCGGACAGGGGAAATATATTGGATGAAAAACTGTTTTTT. Its protein product is CASSPDRGNILDEKLFF.

This clone was counted a few times. V and J are TRBV5-4 and TRBJ1-2, with unresolved D. The V end lost 5 bases, the J end lost 2 bases, and 10 bases lay between the germline ends. Germline V gene data show CDR1 as SGHNT and CDR2 as YYREEE (reference sequence). This CDR3 region has 13 residues. This chain's CDR3 is CASSSDGNYGYTF. DNA of the CDR3: TGTGCCAGCAGTTCAGACGGGAACTATGGCTACACCTTC.

The V and J genes are TRBV29-1 and TRBJ1-3; a possible D gene is TRBD1 (6 bases). Germline CDR1 is SQVTM and CDR2 is ANQGSEA. Trimming cost V 4 bases and J 4 bases, with 11 bases left between them. The CDR3 loop spans 13 amino acids. CDR3 region: CSVGGGAGNTIYF. DNA for the CDR3: TGCAGCGTTGGAGGGGGAGCCGGAAACACCATATATTTT.

This chain joins TRBV7-3 and TRBJ1-1; 8 bases match TRBD1. J lost 4 bases, V lost 4 bases, and 8 bases had no gene match. CDR1 and CDR2 (germline): SGHTA, FQGTGA. The CDR3 sequence is 15 residues long. CDR3 DNA: TGTGCCAGCAGCTCCCGACAGGGGCTAGCCACTGAAGCTTTCTTT. It specifies CASSSRQGLATEAFF.

The rearrangement links TRBV30 to TRBJ1-2; a possible D gene is TRBD1 (6 bases). V was pared by 0 bases and J by 9 bases, with 14 bases between. This CDR3 contains 13 residues. Germline V gives CDR1 GTSNPN, CDR2 SVGIG (reference sequence). The CDR3 loop is CAWSVRGADRYTF. The CDR3 DNA reads as TGTGCCTGGAGTGTACGGGGGGCCGACCGCTACACCTTC.